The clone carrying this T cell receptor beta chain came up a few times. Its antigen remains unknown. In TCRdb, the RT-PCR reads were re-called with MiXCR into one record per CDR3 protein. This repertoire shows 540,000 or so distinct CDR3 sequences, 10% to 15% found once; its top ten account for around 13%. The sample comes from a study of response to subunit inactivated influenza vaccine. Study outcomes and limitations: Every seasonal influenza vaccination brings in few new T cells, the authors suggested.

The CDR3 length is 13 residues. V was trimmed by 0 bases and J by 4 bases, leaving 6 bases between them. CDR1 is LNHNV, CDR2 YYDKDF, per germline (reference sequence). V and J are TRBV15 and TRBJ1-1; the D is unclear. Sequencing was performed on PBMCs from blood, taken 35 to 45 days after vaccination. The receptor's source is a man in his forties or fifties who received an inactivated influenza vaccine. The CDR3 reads CATSRDLGTEAFF. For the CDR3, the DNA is TGTGCCACCAGCAGAGATCTTGGCACTGAAGCTTTCTTT.